These 31 T cell receptor beta chains came from one sample sequenced in a study of T cell responses to AZD1222 COVID-19 vaccine. Assay used: immunoSEQ multiplex PCR; TCRdb lists only in-frame clones, some missing. Of 90,000 to 100,000 clones listed, roughly 91% are singletons. The sample here was peripheral blood, taken on day 0 of AZD1222 vaccination. These receptors all come from an adult in good health.

The chain is built from TRBV6-4 and TRBJ1-2; perhaps TRBD1 as D (6 bases). The V gene's germline CDR1 is MRHNA and CDR2 SNTAGT. This CDR3 region has 14 residues. Trimming shortened V by 2 bases and J by 6 bases, and 13 bases separated the two germline ends. CDR3 residues: CASSDPGQGHGYTF. In nucleotides, the CDR3 is TGTGCCAGCAGTGACCCGGGTCAGGGGCATGGCTACACCTTC.

This chain connects TRBV6-2 or TRBV6-3 to TRBJ1-2, with D possibly matching TRBD1 (5 bases). V was cut by 4 bases and J by 7 bases, with 13 bases left in between. The CDR3 spans 13 residues. The germline V gene has CDR1 MNHEY and CDR2 SVGEGT. This CDR3 reads CASSSVRELGYTF. CDR3 nucleotide sequence: TGTGCCAGCAGTTCGGTCAGGGAGCTTGGCTACACCTTC.

CDR3 bases: TGTGCCAGCAGGGGGGACAGTTGGAATCAGCCCCAGCATTTT. It translates to CASRGDSWNQPQHF. The gene calls are TRBV27 and TRBJ1-5; 7 nucleotides agree with TRBD1. V shed 6 bases, J shed 4 bases, and the junction held 6 bases outside the gene matches. CDR1 MNHEY and CDR2 SMNVEV come from the germline V gene (reference sequence). The CDR3 covers 14 residues.

The chain combines TRBV28 with TRBJ1-2; the match to TRBD1 covers 8 bases. Germline lookup yields CDR1 MDHEN and CDR2 SYDVKM. This CDR3 is built from 13 residues. V gave up 4 bases and J gave up 4 bases; unmatched junction bases: 2. The CDR3 loop reads CASSSGQGYGYTF. The CDR3 DNA reads as TGTGCCAGCAGTTCAGGACAGGGCTATGGCTACACCTTC.

The rearrangement uses TRBV5-6 and TRBJ2-7; D is uncertain. The CDR3 extends over 11 amino acids. Trimming removed 6 bases from V and 4 bases from J, with 8 bases in between. In germline, CDR1 is SGHDT, CDR2 YYEEEE. Written as DNA, the CDR3 is TGTGCCAGCACCAACGCGTACGAGCAGTACTTC. This sequence encodes CASTNAYEQYF.

This chain links TRBV10-3 with TRBJ1-1, with 10 positions matching TRBD1. Trimming removed 2 bases from V and 6 bases from J; junction bases left unmatched: 6. The CDR3 has 15 amino acids. Germline CDR1 is ENHRY and CDR2 is SYGVKD. CDR3 sequence: CAISEAGQGSAEAFF. As DNA, the CDR3 is TGTGCCATCAGTGAGGCGGGACAGGGGAGCGCTGAAGCTTTCTTT.

The chain couples TRBV5-1 to TRBJ2-1; no clear D. This CDR3 comprises 15 residues. V was cut by 0 bases and J by 0 bases, with 7 bases left in between. The V gene's germline CDR1 is SGHRS and CDR2 YFSETQ. The CDR3 nucleotides read TGCGCCAGCAGCTTGGCAGATAGCTCCTACAATGAGCAGTTCTTC. Residues: CASSLADSSYNEQFF.

V gene TRBV7-2 combines with J gene TRBJ2-7; no firm D call. V gave up 5 bases and J gave up 1 base, with 9 bases separating them. Germline values: CDR1 SGHTA, CDR2 FQGNSA. CDR3 length: 13 amino acids. The CDR3 region is CASSVGSSYEQYF. The CDR3 nucleotides are TGTGCCAGCAGCGTGGGGTCATCCTACGAGCAGTACTTC.

The chain carries TRBV28 and TRBJ1-2, with D possibly matching TRBD1 (6 bases). The CDR3 is 15 residues long. Trimming shortened V by 3 bases and J by 3 bases, and 14 bases separated the two germline ends. Germline CDR1 reads MDHEN; CDR2 reads SYDVKM. The CDR3 region is CASSLGAGGDYGYTF. The CDR3 DNA is TGTGCCAGCAGTTTGGGGGCGGGTGGAGACTATGGCTACACCTTC.

This chain links TRBV28 with TRBJ1-5; D is unresolved. From germline, CDR1 is MDHEN and CDR2 SYDVKM. CDR3 length: 17 amino acids. V lost 2 bases and J 2 bases, leaving 16 bases between the germline ends. DNA for the CDR3: TGTGCCAGCAGTTTACCCCCTACTAAGGCGGGCAATCAGCCCCAGCATTTT. It encodes CASSLPPTKAGNQPQHF. Supplemented by reference TRBV28 and TRBJ1-5, the full variable domain reads DVKVTQSSRYLVKRTGEKVFLECVQDMDHENMFWYRQDPGLGLRLIYFSYDVKMKEKGDIPEGYSVSREKKERFSLILESASTNQTSMYLCASSLPPTKAGNQPQHFGDGTRLSIL.

The J gene is TRBJ2-7, the V gene TRBV7-6; 7 positions agree with TRBD2. There are 16 residues in the CDR3. CDR1 is SGHVS, CDR2 FNYEAQ, per germline. The junction had 8 bases not matched to a gene; V was cut back by 3 bases and J by 0 bases. The CDR3 is CASSLGGEGLSYEQYF. The CDR3 nucleotides are TGTGCCAGCAGCTTGGGGGGGGAGGGGCTCTCCTACGAGCAGTACTTC.

The genes are TRBV7-9 and TRBJ1-5; D not certain. This CDR3 is built from 13 residues. The germline V and J ends were trimmed by 2 bases and 4 bases, with 6 bases remaining between them. Germline-derived CDR1 and CDR2 are SEHNR and FQNEAQ (reference sequence). The CDR3 DNA sequence: TGTGCCAGCAGCTTATCGGGAAATCAGCCCCAGCATTTT. Translation: CASSLSGNQPQHF.

The gene calls are TRBV15 and TRBJ1-5; perhaps TRBD1 as D (5 bases). In germline, CDR1 is LNHNV, CDR2 YYDKDF (reference sequence). Trimming removed 4 bases from V and 6 bases from J, with 19 bases in between. This CDR3 has 16 residues. The CDR3 sequence: CATSKREGQGIQPQHF. As DNA, the CDR3 is TGTGCCACCAGCAAGAGAGAGGGGCAGGGTATTCAGCCCCAGCATTTT.

The V gene is TRBV28, the J gene TRBJ2-6, with 8 nucleotides matching TRBD1. Germline V gives CDR1 MDHEN, CDR2 SYDVKM. CDR3 length: 15 amino acids. The trim removed 5 bases at V and 4 bases at J, leaving 4 bases unmatched. CDR3 DNA sequence: TGTGCCAGCAGTAGGACAGGGATCGGGGCCAACGTCCTGACTTTC. Translated, it gives CASSRTGIGANVLTF.

This clone was seen only once. The same CDR3 arises from other DNA sequences in this sample as well. V gene TRBV18 combines with J gene TRBJ1-5; D is undetermined. The CDR3 has 13 amino acids. V was cut by 6 bases and J by 7 bases, with 13 bases left in between. Germline V gene sequence: CDR1 KGHSH, CDR2 LQKENI. For the CDR3, the DNA is TGTGCCAGCTCTCCCCCTGAGGGACAGCCCCAGCATTTT. Protein product: CASSPPEGQPQHF.

The V gene is TRBV12-3 or TRBV12-4, the J gene TRBJ2-7; no firm D call. The CDR3 has 11 amino acids. Trimming left V 8 bases short and J 5 bases short, with 10 bases between. The CDR3 DNA reads TGTGCCAGCGGGCAAAGCCACGAGCAGTACTTC. The encoded protein is CASGQSHEQYF.

This chain connects TRBV7-2 to TRBJ1-1; D is undetermined. Germline lookup yields CDR1 SGHTA and CDR2 FQGNSA. Trimming left V 1 base short and J 1 base short, with 7 bases between. This CDR3 contains 14 residues. The CDR3 here is CASSLVLGNTEAFF. CDR3 DNA sequence: TGTGCCAGCAGCTTAGTACTGGGGAACACTGAAGCTTTCTTT.

CDR3 residues: CASSASVLSSYEQYF. CDR3 DNA: TGTGCCAGCAGCGCAAGCGTACTTAGCTCCTACGAGCAGTACTTC. The V call is TRBV3-1 (or the pseudogene TRBV3-2), the J call TRBJ2-7, with D uncertain. Trimming took off 5 bases at V and 0 bases at J, with 14 bases between the two ends. The CDR3 extends over 15 amino acids. The germline V gene encodes CDR1 LGHDT and CDR2 YNNKEL (reference sequence).

Only one count was recorded for this clone. The rearrangement joins TRBV6-6 to TRBJ1-5; D is ambiguous. CDR3 length: 18 amino acids. Germline V gene data show CDR1 as MNHNY and CDR2 as SVGAGI (reference sequence). The ends were cut back, 5 bases at V and 0 bases at J, with 20 bases in the middle. The CDR3 region has the DNA TGTGCCAGCAGTCTCCGTGGCAGGCCGAACTATAGCAATCAGCCCCAGCATTTT. The encoded protein is CASSLRGRPNYSNQPQHF.

This rearrangement joins TRBV4-1 to TRBJ2-7; D unresolved. Trimming cost V 0 bases and J 0 bases, with 12 bases left between them. In germline, CDR1 is MGHRA, CDR2 YSYEKL. This CDR3 is 16 amino acids long. The chain's CDR3 is CASSQDPQLSSYEQYF. DNA for the CDR3: TGCGCCAGCAGCCAAGATCCACAGTTATCCTCCTACGAGCAGTACTTC.

This clone was seen only once. The rearrangement uses TRBV7-9 and TRBJ2-1; possibly TRBD1 for D (6 bases). The germline gives CDR1 SEHNR, CDR2 FQNEAQ (reference sequence). The CDR3 runs 13 residues. V lost 6 bases, J lost 6 bases, and 12 bases lay in between. The CDR3 reads CASRLGQFNEQFF. The CDR3, as DNA: TGTGCCAGCAGGCTTGGACAGTTCAATGAGCAGTTCTTC.

The V call is TRBV28, the J call TRBJ1-2; 7 positions match TRBD1. After removal of 7 bases from V and 1 base from J, the junction contained 6 bases not matched to a gene. CDR3 length equals 14 residues. Germline CDR1 is MDHEN and CDR2 is SYDVKM. The CDR3 loop reads CASTPGDSNYGYTF. As DNA, the CDR3 is TGTGCCAGCACCCCCGGGGACAGTAACTATGGCTACACCTTC.

V gene TRBV12-3 or TRBV12-4 combines with J gene TRBJ1-1, with D hard to call. V shed 7 bases and J shed 4 bases, with 10 bases lying between them. This CDR3 contains 12 residues. The CDR3 region is CASNQGGTEAFF. The CDR3 coding sequence is TGTGCCAGCAATCAAGGAGGCACTGAAGCTTTCTTT.

This clone was recorded once. The chain carries TRBV5-4 and TRBJ1-4, with D unresolved. The V gene's germline CDR1 is SGHNT and CDR2 YYREEE (reference sequence). V was shortened by 0 bases and J by 5 bases, with 11 bases between the two germline ends. The CDR3 length is 15 residues. The CDR3 nucleotides are TGTGCCAGCAGCTTGGCGCCAACGGGAAATGAAAAACTGTTTTTT. This codes for CASSLAPTGNEKLFF.

The chain recombines TRBV7-2 with TRBJ1-2; TRBD1 might be the D (5 bases). This CDR3 contains 13 residues. Germline assignment: CDR1 SGHTA and CDR2 FQGNSA. Trimming shortened V by 2 bases and J by 4 bases, and 8 bases separated the two germline ends. CDR3 nucleotides: TGTGCCAGCAGCTTACAGGGATCCTATGGCTACACCTTC. Translated, it gives CASSLQGSYGYTF.

This rearrangement joins TRBV28 to TRBJ1-5; D is unclear. CDR3 size: 12 residues. V lost 2 bases and J 11 bases, leaving 10 bases between the germline ends. Per germline, CDR1 MDHEN and CDR2 SYDVKM. The CDR3 sequence is CASSLTPGAQHF. The DNA for the CDR3 is TGTGCCAGCAGTTTAACCCCCGGGGCCCAGCATTTT.

The J gene is TRBJ2-3, the V gene TRBV5-1, with TRBD2 matching over 7 bases. V lost 1 base, J lost 5 bases, and 7 bases stayed unmatched. Germline CDR1 reads SGHRS; CDR2 reads YFSETQ. CDR3 length: 15 amino acids. The CDR3 loop reads CASSLNLAAQDTQYF. CDR3 coding DNA: TGCGCCAGCAGCTTGAACCTAGCGGCGCAAGATACGCAGTATTTT.

As DNA, the CDR3 is TGTGCCAGTAGTTTAGCGGGAGCCGCCCCCACAGATACGCAGTATTTT. It yields the protein CASSLAGAAPTDTQYF. The chain recombines TRBV19 with TRBJ2-3; 9 bases align to TRBD2. V gave up 5 bases and J gave up 2 bases; unmatched junction bases: 8. Per germline, CDR1 LNHDA and CDR2 SQIVND (reference sequence). CDR3 size: 16 residues.

The chain uses TRBV7-2 and TRBJ1-5, with D perhaps TRBD1 (5 bases). Trimming left V 5 bases short and J 2 bases short, with 13 bases between. Germline loops: CDR1 SGHTA, CDR2 FQGNSA. This CDR3 spans 15 amino acids. The CDR3 DNA is TGTGCCAGCAGCCCCTCGGGGGGTCGCAATCAGCCCCAGCATTTT. Its protein product is CASSPSGGRNQPQHF.

The gene calls are TRBV5-1 and TRBJ1-1, with 9 bases matching TRBD1. Trimming removed 5 bases from V and 4 bases from J; junction bases left unmatched: 6. Germline V CDR1 and CDR2: SGHRS, YFSETQ. CDR3 length: 14 amino acids. The CDR3 DNA follows: TGCGCCAGCAGATTACAGGGGGCGGTCACTGAAGCTTTCTTT. This codes for CASRLQGAVTEAFF. The variable domain in full, completed from reference TRBV5-1 and TRBJ1-1, reads KAGVTQTPRYLIKTRGQQVTLSCSPISGHRSVSWYQQTPGQGLQFLFEYFSETQRNKGNFPGRFSGRQFSNSRSEMNVSTLELGDSALYLCASRLQGAVTEAFFGQGTRLTVV.

This chain joins TRBV19 and TRBJ2-5; 8 bases agree with TRBD1. Trimming took 7 bases from V and 5 from J; bases not matched to a gene: 15. Looked up from germline, CDR1 is LNHDA and CDR2 is SQIVND (reference sequence). The CDR3 sequence is 16 residues long. The CDR3 spells CASTPTAAGGSETQYF. The CDR3 nucleotides read TGTGCCAGTACCCCAACCGCGGCAGGGGGCTCGGAGACCCAGTACTTC.